This entry describes one T cell receptor (beta chain). Its antigen is unidentified. This same CDR3 is encoded by further DNA sequences in the sample. The sample originates from a study of cytomegalovirus exposure and HLA in healthy donors. Study conclusions and caveats: Some TCR beta chains (approximately 180 of them) were listed as cytomegalovirus-associated. Later, an analysis found that TCR clusters from the first cohort tended to co-occur in the roughly 130 validation repertoires.

TCRdb's copy holds only in-frame clones and misses some; the assay was immunoSEQ multiplex PCR. The sample holds a few hundred thousand clones, 75% to 90% seen once. CDR3 length: 15 residues. CDR1 and CDR2 (germline): KGHSH, LQKENI. The J segment lost 2 bases and the V segment lost 2 bases, leaving 0 bases of the junction unmatched. The chain employs TRBV18 and TRBJ2-6, with TRBD2 matching over 7 bases. This TCR derives from a woman between 18 and 30 years old in good health and CMV-seronegative. Sequenced: PBMCs. This CDR3 is CASSPGGAGANVLTF. The CDR3, as DNA: TGTGCCAGCTCACCAGGGGGGGCTGGGGCCAACGTCCTGACTTTC.